A selection of T cell receptor beta chains follows, all from one sample in a study of blood T cells in healthy people across ages. TCRdb fed the 5' RACE reads into MiXCR, producing one record per CDR3 protein. The data contain 1.6 million or so distinct CDR3 sequences, roughly 32% of them seen just once; the ten biggest clones take up roughly 12%. Material for sequencing was blood. The receptor source for this set is a young woman in good health. CDR3s include the opening cysteine and the closing phenylalanine or tryptophan. D genes are given only for firm matches. Where a row states a size, it is once, few, many or the class of an expanded clone; other rows omit it.

d_call j_call v_call clone_size cdr3_nt cdr3_aa
NA TRBJ2-7 TRBV19 NA TGTGCCCGCCCCGAGGTGCAGTACTTC CARPEVQYF
NA TRBJ1-1 TRBV12-3/TRBV12-4 NA TGTGCCAGCAGTTTAGCGCTGGGGGAAGTAGCTTTCTTT CASSLALGEVAFF
NA TRBJ2-1 TRBV29-1 few TGCAGCGTTCCGAATTCGGGGAATGAGCAGTTCTTC CSVPNSGNEQFF
NA TRBJ2-7 TRBV7-2 NA TGTGCCAGCAGCTTAAAGGCTGACTTAAGCTCCTACGAGCAGTACTTC CASSLKADLSSYEQYF
TRBD2 TRBJ2-1 TRBV7-8 NA TGTGCCAGCACCTTCCCGGGACTATCGAACAATGAGCAGTTCTTC CASTFPGLSNNEQFF
NA TRBJ2-7 TRBV27 NA TGTGCCAGCAGCCAACAAGCTAGGGCCTACGAGCAGTACTTC CASSQQARAYEQYF
NA TRBJ1-6 TRBV20-1 few TGCAGTGCGGTCGGGAAGGGTCCGGATTCACCCCTCCACTTT CSAVGKGPDSPLHF
TRBD2 TRBJ2-1 TRBV4-1 many TGCGCCAGCAGCCAATGGTCGGGGGGGCCTTCTCTCTATGAGCAGTTCTTC CASSQWSGGPSLYEQFF
NA TRBJ1-1 TRBV4-1 NA TGCGCCAGCAGCCAATCTGGTGCCAGGACCACTGAAGCTTTCTTT CASSQSGARTTEAFF
TRBD2 TRBJ2-5 TRBV7-2 many TGTGCCAGCAGCTCAACTAGCGGGAGTAGGGAGACCCAGTACTTC CASSSTSGSRETQYF
NA TRBJ2-5 TRBV6-1 once TGTGCCAGCAGTGAGTTTGGACGGCAAGAGACCCAGTACTTC CASSEFGRQETQYF
NA TRBJ2-2 TRBV20-1 NA TGCAGTGCTAGAGAATTTCGCGCCGGGGAGCTGTTTTTT CSAREFRAGELFF
NA TRBJ2-1 TRBV5-6 once TGTGCCAGCAGCACCCGGGTGGCTAGCATTTACAATGAGCAGTTCTTC CASSTRVASIYNEQFF
NA TRBJ1-1 TRBV12-3/TRBV12-4 few TGTGCCAGCAGTCTCGGCGGAGGGTACTCTGAAGCTTTCTTT CASSLGGGYSEAFF
NA TRBJ1-2 TRBV7-2 NA TGTGCCAGCAGCTTAATGACGACAGGCCGTCCTATGGGCTACACCTTC CASSLMTTGRPMGYTF
NA TRBJ2-5 TRBV24-1 NA TGTGCCACCAGTGACACCGAGGGGTTGGAGACCCAGTACTTC CATSDTEGLETQYF
NA TRBJ2-7 TRBV2 few TGTGCCAGCAGTGAGGGGCAGGCCCCACCTCTCGAGCAGTACTTC CASSEGQAPPLEQYF
NA TRBJ1-5 TRBV28 once TGTGCCAGCAGTGGGCGGTTGACGGGTCAGCCCCAGCATTTT CASSGRLTGQPQHF
TRBD1 TRBJ2-1 TRBV7-3 NA TGTGCCAGCAGCTTACATCGACAGGGCGTCAATGAGCAGTTCTTC CASSLHRQGVNEQFF
NA TRBJ2-1 TRBV24-1 NA TGTGCCACCAGTGACTCAGGGGAGCAGTTCTTC CATSDSGEQFF
TRBD2 TRBJ2-3 TRBV3-1 NA TGTGCCAGCAGCCAAGTTGACGCCCCGGGACTAGCGGGGATCGCTAGCCAGACAGATACGCAGTATTTT CASSQVDAPGLAGIASQTDTQYF
NA TRBJ2-7 TRBV4-2 NA TGTGCCAGCAGCCAATATATATCACTAGGAATTGGGGCCCAGTACTTC CASSQYISLGIGAQYF
TRBD2 TRBJ2-5 TRBV20-1 few TGCAGTGCTAGAGATACTAGCGGGAGTTATGAGACCCAGTACTTC CSARDTSGSYETQYF
NA TRBJ1-1 TRBV5-1 NA TGCGCCAGCAGCTCTAACGCTTATACAGGGCTGGGTGCAGCCACTGAAGCTTTCTTT CASSSNAYTGLGAATEAFF
NA TRBJ1-5 TRBV5-1 NA TGCGTCAGCAGCGAGGGAGGCAGTTATAGCAATCAGCCCCAGCATTTT CVSSEGGSYSNQPQHF
NA TRBJ2-1 TRBV28 NA TGTGCCAGCAGTTTGCAGCGGAGTAGGGATGAGCAGTTCTTC CASSLQRSRDEQFF
TRBD2 TRBJ2-5 TRBV11-2 few TGTGCCAGCAGCACACGTGGGACTAGCGGGACCCAAGAGACCCAGTACTTC CASSTRGTSGTQETQYF
NA TRBJ1-1 TRBV20-1 NA TGCAGTGCTAGAGAGGTAGTGAACACTGAAGCTTTCTTT CSAREVVNTEAFF
NA TRBJ1-1 TRBV20-1 NA TGCAGTGCCCATATTAACACTGAAGCTTTCTTT CSAHINTEAFF